The entry that follows covers one T cell receptor beta chain sequence. The antigen is not known. In germline, CDR1 is MNHEY, CDR2 SMNVEV (reference sequence). The CDR3 extends over 15 amino acids. V lost 5 bases and J lost 5; bases outside the gene matches: 10. Assay: immunoSEQ multiplex PCR; the TCRdb copy retains only in-frame clones and omits some. The data hold some 110,000 clones, with 85% to 95% observed a single time. This record belongs to a study of graft-versus-host responses after intestinal transplantation. Study-wide points: Recipient marrow showed GvH clones, some seen first in ileum or blood.

The sequenced sample was unstimulated CD8+ T cells sorted from spleen or lymph node cells, obtained before transplant. The chain recombines TRBV27 with TRBJ2-7; TRBD2 matches 9 bases. The clonotype was recovered from a human donor who was the organ donor for an intestinal transplant. The CDR3 region has the DNA TGTGCCAGCAGTCCCTGGGCTAGCGGGATAGACGAGCAGTACTTC. This encodes CASSPWASGIDEQYF.